This T cell receptor beta chain was found in a study of CD8 T cells in ankylosing spondylitis. This clonotype was detected ten times or more. Its antigen is unidentified. Germline V gene lookup returns CDR1 SQVTM and CDR2 ANQGSEA. The CDR3 has 11 residues. Trimming cost V 6 bases and J 2 bases, with 6 bases left between them. A quantitative 5'-RACE method, one with molecular barcodes, was used to make TCR beta libraries. Each CDR3 protein gets one entry after TCRdb re-called the 5' RACE reads with MiXCR. The table includes just over 350,000 distinct CDR3 sequences, 20% to 25% detected once. Overall study findings and caveats: The clones that were linked to disease were reported to be significantly enriched in matched synovial fluid samples from ankylosing spondylitis patients. In synovial fluid and blood from reactive arthritis, some motif variants were previously reported.

The sequence was collected from a male donor with ankylosing spondylitis or in good health (not recorded which). V usage is TRBV29-1 and J usage is TRBJ2-3; TRBD2 is a possible D gene (5 bases). Sequenced material: blood, either unsorted or a sorted T cell fraction (not recorded which). The CDR3 DNA reads TGCAGCGTGGAGGTCACAGATACGCAGTATTTT. Protein sequence: CSVEVTDTQYF.